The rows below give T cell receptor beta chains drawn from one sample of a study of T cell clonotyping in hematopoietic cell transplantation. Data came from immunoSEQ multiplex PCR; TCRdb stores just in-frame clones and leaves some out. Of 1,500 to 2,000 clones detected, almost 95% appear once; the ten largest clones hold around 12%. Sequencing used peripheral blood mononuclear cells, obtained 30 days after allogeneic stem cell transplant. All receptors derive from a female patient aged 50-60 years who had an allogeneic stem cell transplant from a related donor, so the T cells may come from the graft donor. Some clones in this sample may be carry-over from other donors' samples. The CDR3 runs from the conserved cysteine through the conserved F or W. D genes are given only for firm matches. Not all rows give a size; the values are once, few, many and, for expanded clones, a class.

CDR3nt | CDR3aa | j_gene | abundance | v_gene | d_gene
TGCGCCAGCAGCATAGAGGGCGGGTCCTACAATGAGCAGTTCTTC | CASSIEGGSYNEQFF | TRBJ2-1 | NA | TRBV5-1 | NA
TGTGCCTGGAGGGACCAACAGGGGCCCGCGGGAGGCTACACCTTC | CAWRDQQGPAGGYTF | TRBJ1-2 | NA | TRBV30 | TRBD1
TGTGCCTGGAGTCCGACCGGACGAGGCTATGGCTACACCTTC | CAWSPTGRGYGYTF | TRBJ1-2 | NA | TRBV30 | NA
TGTGCCAGCAGCTTCGTGGCACAGGTTAACACCGGGGAGCTGTTTTTT | CASSFVAQVNTGELFF | TRBJ2-2 | NA | TRBV7-8 | NA
TGTGCCAGCACCCGGGACGGATGGTTCGATGGCTACACCTTC | CASTRDGWFDGYTF | TRBJ1-2 | NA | TRBV6-1 | NA
TGTGCCAGCAGCTTGGGGGGCCTGAGGGTCGGCTACACCTTC | CASSLGGLRVGYTF | TRBJ1-2 | NA | TRBV5-8 | NA
TGCAGCGGTCGTTCCACCGGGGAGCTGTTTTTT | CSGRSTGELFF | TRBJ2-2 | NA | TRBV29-1 | NA
TGCGCCAGCAGCCAAGAGGACAGGGCGTCCTACGAGCAGTACTTC | CASSQEDRASYEQYF | TRBJ2-7 | NA | TRBV4-3 | TRBD1
TGTGCCAGTAGTCTACGACAACTTAACTATGGCTACACCTTC | CASSLRQLNYGYTF | TRBJ1-2 | NA | TRBV19 | NA
TGTGCCAGCGCAGGGACAGGCAATTCACCCCTCCACTTT | CASAGTGNSPLHF | TRBJ1-6 | NA | TRBV2 | TRBD1
TGTGCCAGCAGTTCGGACGGGACCACCGGGGAGCTGTTTTTT | CASSSDGTTGELFF | TRBJ2-2 | NA | TRBV2 | NA
TGTGCCAGTAGTGGGCAGCTCTATGATGGCTACACCTTC | CASSGQLYDGYTF | TRBJ1-2 | NA | TRBV19 | NA
TGCGCCAGCAGCCCGGGGGGGGACCTTTACGAGCAGTACTTC | CASSPGGDLYEQYF | TRBJ2-7 | NA | TRBV5-1 | TRBD2
TGTGCCAGCAGTTACTTTGGGGGCCAAGAGACCCAGTACTTC | CASSYFGGQETQYF | TRBJ2-5 | NA | TRBV6-5 | NA
TGTGCCAGCAGTTTTGGGTCCAGAGGCGAAGCTTTCTTT | CASSFGSRGEAFF | TRBJ1-1 | NA | TRBV27 | NA
TGTGCCAGCAGCCCTACCGGACGCGTTAACTATGGCTACACCTTC | CASSPTGRVNYGYTF | TRBJ1-2 | NA | TRBV6-6 | NA
TGTGCCAGCAGCGTAGCAGACCATCTTAGTGAAAAACTGTTTTTT | CASSVADHLSEKLFF | TRBJ1-4 | NA | TRBV9 | NA
TGTGCCAGCAGAAAGACAGGTACTGACGAGCAGTACTTC | CASRKTGTDEQYF | TRBJ2-7 | few | TRBV25-1 | NA
TGTGCCACGAGGACTCGGGACACTGGGACCGGGGAGCTGTTTTTT | CATRTRDTGTGELFF | TRBJ2-2 | once | TRBV15 | NA
TGCGCCAGCAGCTTCCGATGGGACAGGGAGCAGTTCTTC | CASSFRWDREQFF | TRBJ2-1 | NA | TRBV5-1 | TRBD1
TGTGCCAGCAGCTTAGTGAAGGACACCTATGGCTACACCTTC | CASSLVKDTYGYTF | TRBJ1-2 | NA | TRBV7-2 | NA
TGTGCCAGTAGTACCAGCCCTTCCTACGAGCAGTACTTC | CASSTSPSYEQYF | TRBJ2-7 | NA | TRBV19 | NA
TGTGCCGCCGGCCCCCTAGGGGGCACAACTAACTATGGCTACACCTTC | CAAGPLGGTTNYGYTF | TRBJ1-2 | NA | TRBV7-9 | TRBD1
TGTGCCAGCTCAAGACTAGCGGGAGTCTACAATGAGCAGTTCTTC | CASSRLAGVYNEQFF | TRBJ2-1 | once | TRBV18 | TRBD2
TGTGCAAGTCGCTTAGTAGGGATTATAGGCAATCAGCCCCAGCATTTT | CASRLVGIIGNQPQHF | TRBJ1-5 | NA | TRBV12-2 | NA
TGCGCCAGCAGCTCCCGGGCGGAGATGAACACTGAAGCTTTCTTT | CASSSRAEMNTEAFF | TRBJ1-1 | NA | TRBV5-1 | NA
TGTGCCAGCAGCTTTGGGGGCCTAGGCGGGAGCACAGATACGCAGTATTTT | CASSFGGLGGSTDTQYF | TRBJ2-3 | once | TRBV13 | NA
TGCGCCAGCAGCTTACTCACAGATACGCAGTATTTT | CASSLLTDTQYF | TRBJ2-3 | NA | TRBV5-1 | NA
TGTGCCAGCAGCTTAAGCCAGGGGAACACTGAAGCTTTCTTT | CASSLSQGNTEAFF | TRBJ1-1 | few | TRBV5-8 | NA
TGTGCCAGCAGCACGGGGGACAGAAATTCACCCCTCCACTTT | CASSTGDRNSPLHF | TRBJ1-6 | NA | TRBV6-5 | TRBD1
TGTGCCAGCAGCTCAGGAACAGGGCTTTGGCGTGGCTACACCTTC | CASSSGTGLWRGYTF | TRBJ1-2 | NA | TRBV11-2 | NA
TGTGCCAGCAGCTTCGAGCGGGGGCGGTACGAGCAGTACTTC | CASSFERGRYEQYF | TRBJ2-7 | NA | TRBV11-2 | TRBD2
TGTGCCTGGGGGACGGAGGTCAATAATTCACCCCTCCACTTT | CAWGTEVNNSPLHF | TRBJ1-6 | NA | TRBV30 | NA
TGTGCCAGCAGCTTGGATGGGGGGGACACTGAAGCTTTCTTT | CASSLDGGDTEAFF | TRBJ1-1 | NA | TRBV5-4 | NA
TGTGCCAGCAGCCCGGCGTTCGGGACAGGGGCCTACGAGCAGTACTTC | CASSPAFGTGAYEQYF | TRBJ2-7 | NA | TRBV5-5 | TRBD1
TGTGCCAGCAAAAGAGTGGCCGGGGAGCTGTTTTTT | CASKRVAGELFF | TRBJ2-2 | NA | TRBV5-4 | NA
TGTGCCAGCAGCACGGGACATAACACTGAAGCTTTCTTT | CASSTGHNTEAFF | TRBJ1-1 | NA | TRBV7-3 | NA
TGTGCCAGCAGCTCACAGGCGGGACCCTCCTACGAGCAGTACTTC | CASSSQAGPSYEQYF | TRBJ2-7 | NA | TRBV7-2 | NA
TGCAGCGTTGTAGACAGGGACGGCAATCAGCCCCAGCATTTT | CSVVDRDGNQPQHF | TRBJ1-5 | NA | TRBV29-1 | TRBD1
TGTGCCTGGACCCGGGCCTTAGGGTCCTACGAGCAGTACTTC | CAWTRALGSYEQYF | TRBJ2-7 | NA | TRBV30 | NA
TGTGCCAGTGGAAAGGACAGATACAATGAGCAGTTCTTC | CASGKDRYNEQFF | TRBJ2-1 | once | TRBV11-1 | NA
TGTGCCAGCAGTCCCGGACAGGGGTATCAGCCCCAGCATTTT | CASSPGQGYQPQHF | TRBJ1-5 | NA | TRBV7-9 | TRBD1
TGTGCCAGCAGCCCAGAGGGTCGGCAGGGGGCAGACTATGGCTACACCTTC | CASSPEGRQGADYGYTF | TRBJ1-2 | NA | TRBV7-9 | TRBD1
TGTGCCAGCAGTGGACAGGGGGCGAGGGAGACCCAGTACTTC | CASSGQGARETQYF | TRBJ2-5 | NA | TRBV2 | TRBD1
TGTGCCAGCAGAAGTGAGGGGTCTTATAACTATGGCTACACCTTC | CASRSEGSYNYGYTF | TRBJ1-2 | NA | TRBV28 | NA
TGTGCCAGCAGCTTGGGACAGGGGGCCAATTCACCCCTCCACTTT | CASSLGQGANSPLHF | TRBJ1-6 | NA | TRBV5-5 | TRBD1
TGTGCCAGCAGCTTCGCGTCCTATGGCTACACCTTC | CASSFASYGYTF | TRBJ1-2 | NA | TRBV11-2 | NA
TGCAGCGTCCCCCTGAATGGAAACACCATATATTTT | CSVPLNGNTIYF | TRBJ1-3 | NA | TRBV29-1 | NA
TGTGCCTGGAGTATGGGGGTGGGCGGGATAAGCTACACCTTC | CAWSMGVGGISYTF | TRBJ1-2 | NA | TRBV30 | NA
TGTGCCAGCAGCGTAGGTGCAGGGGTTGGCACAGATACGCAGTATTTT | CASSVGAGVGTDTQYF | TRBJ2-3 | NA | TRBV9 | NA
TGTGCCAGTAGTAGCGGGACAGCCAAATACTACGAGCAGTACTTC | CASSSGTAKYYEQYF | TRBJ2-7 | NA | TRBV19 | NA
TGTGCCAGCAGCCCGACCCCTCAGCACTATGGCTACACCTTC | CASSPTPQHYGYTF | TRBJ1-2 | NA | TRBV7-9 | NA
TGTGCCAGCAGCGCCTTTATGAACACTGAAGCTTTCTTT | CASSAFMNTEAFF | TRBJ1-1 | NA | TRBV7-8 | NA
TGTGCCAGCAGCCAAGAGGGGGGCAGTCCCAACTATGGCTACACCTTC | CASSQEGGSPNYGYTF | TRBJ1-2 | NA | TRBV4-2 | NA